Presented here are 13 T cell receptor beta chains from one specimen sequenced in a study of CXCR3-negative and CXCR3-positive naive CD8 T cells. TRB cDNA was prepared as libraries by UMI-labeled 5' RACE. TCRdb reprocessed the 5' RACE reads and keeps a single row for each CDR3 protein, giving no DNA. This sample contains tens of thousands of distinct CDR3 sequences. Input material: memory CD8+ T cells from blood. These receptor sequences come from a human donor in good health. Some clones in this sample may be carry-over from other donors' samples.

This chain links TRBV7-6 with TRBJ2-3; TCRdb's D call of TRBD1 is untestable without DNA. The CDR3 has 15 residues. Germline V gene data show CDR1 as SGHVS and CDR2 as FNYEAQ. The CDR3 reads CASSVRQESTDTQYF.

The V call is TRBV5-1, the J call TRBJ2-3. Germline CDR1 and CDR2: SGHRS and YFSETQ. The length of the CDR3 is 16 residues. CDR3 region: CASSFGPLDQTDTQYF.

The gene calls are TRBV5-1 and TRBJ2-1; TCRdb calls TRBD2, which cannot be checked without DNA. CDR3 size: 17 residues. CDR1 is SGHRS and CDR2 is YFSETQ in the germline V gene. The CDR3 loop is CASSSEVSGNQQIEQFF.

This clonotype shows up as medium-sized by frequency. Here the CDR3 reads CASSQGHFFTEAFF. J is TRBJ1-1 and V is TRBV4-1. CDR1 MGHRA and CDR2 YSYEKL come from the germline V gene. The CDR3 runs 14 residues.

The V and J genes are TRBV20-1 and TRBJ1-6; the TCRdb call, TRBD1, lacks DNA for checking. CDR1 is DFQATT and CDR2 is SNEGSKA in the germline V gene (reference sequence). The CDR3 has 14 amino acids. CDR3 in amino acids: CSAQQGAEGSPLHF.

The CDR3 sequence is CASGTLLGSYNEQFF. The chain joins TRBV12-3 or TRBV12-4 to TRBJ2-1; TCRdb gives TRBD1 as the D gene, but with no DNA this cannot be confirmed. This CDR3 has 15 amino acids.

The chain combines TRBV7-3 with TRBJ2-1. The CDR3 loop spans 11 amino acids. Germline-derived CDR1 and CDR2 are SGHTA and FQGTGA. The CDR3 sequence is CASSYSNEQFF.

The chain employs TRBV7-9 and TRBJ1-1. In germline, CDR1 is SEHNR, CDR2 FQNEAQ (reference sequence). The CDR3 spans 13 residues. CDR3 protein: CASSFMSGTEAFF.

The chain recombines TRBV19 with TRBJ1-6; TCRdb outputs TRBD1, but without DNA this stays unchecked. This CDR3 has 16 residues. Germline lookup yields CDR1 LNHDA and CDR2 SQIVND (reference sequence). The chain's CDR3 is CASSIAGTAYNSPLHF.

The V call is TRBV7-3, the J call TRBJ2-1; the D gene TCRdb calls, TRBD2, cannot be checked with no DNA. CDR1 is SGHTA, CDR2 FQGTGA, per germline. The CDR3 length is 15 residues. The CDR3 loop is CASSLASGDQYEQFF.

The genes are TRBV7-3 and TRBJ2-7; the TCRdb call, TRBD1, lacks DNA for checking. CDR3 length equals 15 residues. CDR1 and CDR2 from the germline V gene are SGHTA and FQGTGA. CDR3 region: CASSLMLGGTYEQYF. The variable domain in full, completed from reference TRBV7-3 and TRBJ2-7, reads GAGVSQTPSNKVTEKGKYVELRCDPISGHTALYWYRQSLGQGPEFLIYFQGTGAADDSGLPNDRFFAVRPEGSVSTLKIQRTERGDSAVYLCASSLMLGGTYEQYFGPGTRLTVT.

The chain combines TRBV12-3 or TRBV12-4 with TRBJ2-3; TCRdb picks TRBD1, but there is no DNA to check that call. There are 14 residues in the CDR3. This chain's CDR3 is CASSQGAFTDTQYF.

The chain employs TRBV11-3 and TRBJ2-2; there is no DNA to check the TCRdb D call of TRBD1. This CDR3 has 13 residues. Germline V gene sequence: CDR1 SGHNT, CDR2 YENEEA. Here the CDR3 reads CASGHRGTGELFF.